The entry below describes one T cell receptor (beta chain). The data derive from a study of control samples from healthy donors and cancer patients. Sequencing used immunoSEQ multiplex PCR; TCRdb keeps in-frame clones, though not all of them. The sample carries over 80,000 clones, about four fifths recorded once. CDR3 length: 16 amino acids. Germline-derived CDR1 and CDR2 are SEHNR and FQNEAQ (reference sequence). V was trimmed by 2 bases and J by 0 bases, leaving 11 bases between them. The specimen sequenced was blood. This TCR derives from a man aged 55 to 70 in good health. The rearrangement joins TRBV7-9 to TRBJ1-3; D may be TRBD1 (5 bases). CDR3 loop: CASSLTGGISGNTIYF. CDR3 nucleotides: TGTGCCAGCAGCTTAACAGGCGGGATCTCTGGAAACACCATATATTTT.